This paragraph reports one T cell receptor (beta chain). Its antigen is as yet unknown. The entry originates in a study of T cell responses to AZD1222 COVID-19 vaccine. Study results and caveats: Unmutated variant regions reportedly attract nearly half of all spike-specific TCRs. Increases in Spike-specific TCR breadth and depth were seen after two AZD1222 doses. The donors showed a predominance of white British ancestry and of females, with possible underestimation of clonal diversity.

Per germline, CDR1 SEHNR and CDR2 FQNEAQ (reference sequence). Trimming at V came to 4 bases and at J to 5 bases, leaving 10 bases not matched to a gene. The CDR3 loop spans 15 amino acids. Clones were sequenced by immunoSEQ multiplex PCR, and TCRdb holds only the in-frame ones, with some missing. Altogether about 160,000 clones are present, 92% being singletons, with the ten largest covering less than 1.3%. This chain uses TRBV7-9 with TRBJ1-1, with 7 nucleotides matching TRBD1. This sample comprised peripheral blood, obtained 28 days after the second AZD1222 dose. This receptor was taken from an adult who received the AZD1222 COVID-19 vaccine. CDR3 protein: CASSSYSQGLTEAFF. DNA for the CDR3: TGTGCCAGCAGCTCCTACTCACAGGGGCTTACTGAAGCTTTCTTT.